Included here is one TCR beta chain sequence, with context. As yet, its antigen is unknown. TCRdb redid the calling of the multiplex PCR reads with MiXCR, one entry per CDR3 protein. The sample lists 150,000 to 200,000 distinct CDR3 sequences; about 33% were seen once. The CDR3 contains 13 residues. The V gene's germline CDR1 is KGHDR and CDR2 SFDVKD. This specimen comes from a study of breast tumors, draining lymph nodes, adjacent tissues. Notes on the study in general: Luminal-like breast cancer showed significantly higher tumor–nontumor repertoire similarity than basal-like. Most tumor T cells seemingly derive from lymph node, then expand in tumor. Compared with lymph nodes, tumors were less diverse; compared with nontumor tissue, more.

Breast cancer patients provided tissue from their axillary draining lymph nodes. V usage is TRBV24-1 and J usage is TRBJ2-2, with D perhaps TRBD1 (5 bases). This clonotype was sampled from a female donor with breast cancer. Some clones in this sample may be carry-over from other donors' samples. The sequenced sample was axillary lymph node tissue. DNA for the CDR3: TGTCCCCAGGGCTGTGCGAACACCGGGGAGCTGTTTTTT. This sequence encodes CPQGCANTGELFF.